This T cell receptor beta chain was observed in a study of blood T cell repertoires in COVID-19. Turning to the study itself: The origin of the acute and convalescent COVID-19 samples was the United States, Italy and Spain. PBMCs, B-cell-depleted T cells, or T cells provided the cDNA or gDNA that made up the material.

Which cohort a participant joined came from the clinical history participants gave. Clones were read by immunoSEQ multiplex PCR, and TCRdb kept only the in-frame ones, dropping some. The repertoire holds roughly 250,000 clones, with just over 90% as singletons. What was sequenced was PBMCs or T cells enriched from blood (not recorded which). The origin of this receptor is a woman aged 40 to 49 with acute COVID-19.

This CDR3 is CAWTLAANYGYTF. As DNA, the CDR3 is TGTGCCTGGACGCTGGCAGCGAACTATGGCTACACCTTC. The rearrangement joins TRBV30 to TRBJ1-2; the D is unclear. Trimming cost V 4 bases and J 2 bases, with 11 bases left between them. CDR3 length equals 13 residues. The V gene's germline CDR1 is GTSNPN and CDR2 SVGIG (reference sequence).